Presented here are 5 T cell receptor beta chains from one specimen sequenced in a study of CD4+ T cells in melanoma. The protocol was immunoSEQ multiplex PCR, while the TCRdb copy is restricted to in-frame clones and leaves out a portion. The repertoire holds a few thousand clones, with about 70% as singletons. Sequenced: cells from a culture (not recorded whether cultured in vitro). The receptors originated from a human donor with melanoma.

To note about this clone: At one end the junction does not follow the germline gene, possibly because of a read error. V usage is TRBV6-5 and J usage is TRBJ2-2; D not resolved. The CDR3 contains 13 residues. Germline CDR1 reads MNHEY; CDR2 reads SVGAGI. The CDR3 loop reads CASSNSATGELFF. For the CDR3, the DNA is TGTGCCAGCAGTAACTCAGCCACCGGGGAGCTGTTTTTT.

This clone is medium-sized in the sample. This chain links TRBV7-8 with TRBJ1-5; no clear D gene. The V gene's germline CDR1 is SGHVS and CDR2 FQNEAQ. The CDR3 spans 14 residues. Trimming cost V 1 base and J 6 bases, with 10 bases left between them. The CDR3 bases are TGTGCCAGCAGCTTAGGAAACGTAGGTCAGCCCCAGCATTTT. Protein product: CASSLGNVGQPQHF.

This chain connects TRBV5-6 to TRBJ2-1, with 9 bases fitting TRBD1. V was pared by 2 bases and J by 2 bases, with 2 bases of the junction left unmatched. Germline V gene sequence: CDR1 SGHDT, CDR2 YYEEEE. The CDR3 has 15 residues. CDR3 amino acids: CASSFGDRAYNEQFF. CDR3 in DNA: TGTGCCAGCAGCTTTGGGGACAGGGCCTACAATGAGCAGTTCTTC.

V and J are TRBV27 and TRBJ1-1, with TRBD1 as a possible D gene (6 bases). The germline V and J ends were trimmed by 4 bases and 4 bases, with 16 bases remaining between them. The germline gives CDR1 MNHEY, CDR2 SMNVEV (reference sequence). The CDR3 totals 15 residues. The CDR3 loop is CASSSPGRGATEAFF. DNA of the CDR3: TGTGCCAGCAGTTCCCCGGGACGGGGGGCCACTGAAGCTTTCTTT.

Here the CDR3 DNA reads TGTGCCAGCAGTTACCCCTTCGCGGGGGGCATCTATGAGCAGTTCTTC. This sequence encodes CASSYPFAGGIYEQFF. J is TRBJ2-1 and V is TRBV28, with 8 nucleotides matching TRBD2. CDR3 size: 16 residues. V was pared by 4 bases and J by 8 bases, with 13 bases of the junction left unmatched. Germline-derived CDR1 and CDR2 are MDHEN and SYDVKM.